The 23 T cell receptor beta chains below all came from one sample that was sequenced in a study of blood T cells in healthy people across ages. Then a second PCR, running roughly 7 to 11 cycles, was carried out with a sample-barcoded 5' primer and a J-beta primer mix. TCRdb passed the 5' RACE reads through MiXCR, listing each CDR3 protein once. The sample has 630,000 or so distinct CDR3 sequences, 32% seen once. The sample was blood. Receptors originate from a woman older than 75 in good health.

This clonotype was counted only a few times. This sequence joins TRBV2 and TRBJ1-1; D might be TRBD1 (5 bases). This CDR3 contains 13 residues. The V end lost 0 bases, the J end lost 7 bases, and 9 bases lay between the germline ends. CDR1 SNHLY and CDR2 FYNNEI come from the germline V gene. The CDR3 spells CASSEAFGGEAFF. Here the CDR3 DNA reads TGTGCCAGCAGTGAAGCGTTCGGGGGTGAAGCTTTCTTT.

The sample holds many counts of this clonotype. The V gene is TRBV2, the J gene TRBJ2-1; 8 nucleotides match TRBD2. Germline V gene lookup returns CDR1 SNHLY and CDR2 FYNNEI. V trimming: 4 bases; J trimming: 4 bases; junction bases outside the gene matches: 6. This CDR3 has 15 residues. CDR3: CASSATGGAYNEQFF. CDR3 DNA sequence: TGTGCCAGCAGTGCAACCGGGGGGGCGTACAATGAGCAGTTCTTC.

V and J are TRBV6-5 and TRBJ1-2; no clear D. This CDR3 spans 16 amino acids. Germline CDR1 is MNHEY and CDR2 is SVGAGI. V was clipped by 0 bases and J by 3 bases, with 14 bases between them. As DNA, the CDR3 is TGTGCCAGCAGTTACTCGTCACACAGCGTGGACTATGGCTACACCTTC. This gives the protein CASSYSSHSVDYGYTF.

The sample holds many counts of this clonotype. V is TRBV9 and J is TRBJ2-7; 9 bases fit TRBD1. The CDR3 length is 14 residues. Per germline, CDR1 SGDLS and CDR2 YYNGEE. Trimming removed 2 bases from V and 1 base from J; junction bases left unmatched: 1. CDR3 residues: CASSVTGGSYEQYF. CDR3 nucleotide sequence: TGTGCCAGCAGCGTGACAGGGGGATCCTACGAGCAGTACTTC.

This clonotype was found many times. The V call is TRBV10-3, the J call TRBJ2-7; TRBD2 might be the D (7 bases). The germline V and J ends were trimmed by 7 bases and 0 bases, with 16 bases remaining between them. The length of the CDR3 is 15 residues. Germline V gene sequence: CDR1 ENHRY, CDR2 SYGVKD. This CDR3 is CAIKGGAGSSYEQYF. The CDR3, as DNA: TGTGCCATCAAGGGGGGGGCAGGGAGCTCCTACGAGCAGTACTTC.

The J gene is TRBJ1-6, the V gene TRBV20-1; D is perhaps TRBD1 (5 bases). CDR3 size: 15 residues. CDR1 and CDR2 (germline): DFQATT, SNEGSKA (reference sequence). The V end was cut by 4 bases, the J end by 9 bases, with 19 bases between. CDR3 DNA sequence: TGCAGTGCTAAGCGATTGGGACTCGGAAGTTCACCCCTCCACTTT. It codes for CSAKRLGLGSSPLHF.

The chain combines TRBV6-2 or TRBV6-3 with TRBJ2-7; D not resolved. V was cut by 5 bases and J by 0 bases, with 5 bases left in between. Germline-derived CDR1 and CDR2 are MNHEY and SVGEGT. The CDR3 contains 12 residues. In DNA, the CDR3 is TGTGCCAGCAGTCGATACTCCTACGAGCAGTACTTC. As protein: CASSRYSYEQYF.

This clonotype was detected many times. This chain connects TRBV11-2 to TRBJ2-1, with 9 bases lining up with TRBD2. CDR1 and CDR2 (germline): SGHAT, FQNNGV. This CDR3 is built from 16 residues. V shed 8 bases and J 0 bases; nucleotides not matched to a gene: 8. The CDR3 spells CASYPERGASYNEQFF. CDR3 nucleotides: TGTGCCAGCTACCCCGAGCGGGGGGCCTCCTACAATGAGCAGTTCTTC.

In this sample, this clonotype turned up many times. The chain recombines TRBV7-9 with TRBJ2-3; D gene unclear. This CDR3 has 12 amino acids. Per the germline V gene, CDR1 is SEHNR and CDR2 is FQNEAQ (reference sequence). Trimming took 5 bases from V and 8 from J, leaving 11 bases between them. CDR3 DNA sequence: TGTGCCAGCAGCCAACCCTCCGGTACGCAGTATTTT. Its translation is CASSQPSGTQYF.

The chain links TRBV5-1 to TRBJ1-2, with 8 bases lining up with TRBD1. The CDR3 is 14 residues long. Looked up from germline, CDR1 is SGHRS and CDR2 is YFSETQ. Trimming at V came to 3 bases and at J to 4 bases, leaving 5 bases not matched to a gene. The CDR3 DNA reads as TGCGCCAGCAGCTCCGACAGGGGAATCTATGGCTACACCTTC. Protein: CASSSDRGIYGYTF.

This chain links TRBV6-6 with TRBJ1-6, with 11 positions matching TRBD1. V lost 5 bases and J lost 7; bases outside the gene matches: 10. The germline gives CDR1 MNHNY, CDR2 SVGAGI (reference sequence). CDR3 length equals 17 residues. The CDR3 protein is CASSHPGQGARNSPLHF. The CDR3 DNA is TGTGCCAGCAGTCACCCCGGACAGGGGGCGAGGAATTCACCCCTCCACTTT.

Comment on this clonotype: A read error may be the cause here, since a much bigger clone is one base away. The rearrangement uses TRBV21-1 and TRBJ2-5. TRBV21-1 has pseudogene status. The CDR3 covers 13 residues. CDR3 residues: CASSNRLNNEQYF. In DNA form, the CDR3 reads TGTGCCAGCAGCAACCGACTGAACAATGAGCAGTACTTC.

This sequence joins TRBV27 and TRBJ2-7, with 12 bases fitting TRBD2. CDR1 is MNHEY and CDR2 is SMNVEV in the germline V gene (reference sequence). V was clipped by 2 bases and J by 7 bases; unmatched bases: 3. CDR3 length: 14 amino acids. The CDR3 DNA reads as TGTGCCAGCAGTTTAGGGACTAGCGGGCTTGAGCAGTACTTC. Protein product: CASSLGTSGLEQYF.

Note on this clonotype: A much bigger clone sits one base away, suggesting this may be a read error. Written as DNA, the CDR3 is TGTGCCAGCAGCCCCGTGAGGTTCGGGGGGTCCTACGAGCAGTACTTC. Translation: CASSPVRFGGSYEQYF. The V and J genes are TRBV6-2 or TRBV6-3 and TRBJ2-7; 7 positions match TRBD2. V was pared by 6 bases and J by 1 base, with 12 bases of the junction left unmatched. The V gene's germline CDR1 is MNHEY and CDR2 SVGEGT. This CDR3 is built from 16 residues.

The table lists this clonotype with many counts. The V call is TRBV28, the J call TRBJ1-4; D may be TRBD1 (5 bases). The length of the CDR3 is 11 residues. Germline V gene lookup returns CDR1 MDHEN and CDR2 SYDVKM. Between the trimmed V and J ends, which lost 2 bases and 14 bases, there was a span of 9 bases. The CDR3 region is CASSLPGSLFF. CDR3 DNA sequence: TGTGCCAGCAGTTTACCAGGGTCCCTGTTTTTT. Based on the CDR3 plus reference TRBV28 and TRBJ1-4, the full variable domain is DVKVTQSSRYLVKRTGEKVFLECVQDMDHENMFWYRQDPGLGLRLIYFSYDVKMKEKGDIPEGYSVSREKKERFSLILESASTNQTSMYLCASSLPGSLFFGSGTQLSVL.

Details on this clonotype: A much larger clone differs by one base, so this may be a read error. V gene TRBV5-1 combines with J gene TRBJ2-5; tentative D call: TRBD2 (5 bases). The CDR3 has 14 residues. The germline CDR1 and CDR2 sequences are SGHRS and YFSETQ. CDR3 protein: CASSLQRRGETQDF. CDR3 coding DNA: TGCGCCAGCAGCTTACAACGGCGTGGGGAGACCCAGGACTTC.

Notes on this clonotype: A much larger clone sits a single nucleotide away, making a read error possible. The rearrangement uses TRBV20-1 and TRBJ2-7; D ambiguous. Trimming pared 0 bases from V and 7 bases from J, leaving 13 bases between. Per germline, CDR1 DFQATT and CDR2 SNEGSKA (reference sequence). CDR3 length equals 13 residues. The CDR3 coding sequence is TGCAGTGCTAGAGATCCCTTTAGGAAGGAGCAGTACTTC. This translates into CSARDPFRKEQYF.

The table lists this clonotype with many counts. It may be a read error: a sequence one base away is much more abundant. This CDR3 reads CASRPWTGYGYTF. The CDR3 DNA follows: TGTGCCAGCAGGCCCTGGACAGGCTATGGCTACACCTTC. The chain couples TRBV6-5 to TRBJ1-2; 7 bases align to TRBD1. The germline V gene encodes CDR1 MNHEY and CDR2 SVGAGI. This CDR3 is built from 13 residues. Trimming took 6 bases from V and 4 from J; bases not matched to a gene: 5.

This clonotype has ten or more counts. The chain recombines TRBV20-1 with TRBJ2-1; TRBD2 matches 7 bases. Germline CDR1 reads DFQATT; CDR2 reads SNEGSKA (reference sequence). Unmatched junction bases numbered 8, after V lost 6 bases and J lost 3 bases. The CDR3 loop spans 14 amino acids. For the CDR3, the DNA is TGCAGTGCCCCCCCTAGCGGTGTCTACAATGAGCAGTTCTTC. This sequence encodes CSAPPSGVYNEQFF.

Many counts were recorded for this clonotype. The chain is built from TRBV29-1 and TRBJ1-2; tentative D call: TRBD1 (5 bases). Trimming removed 7 bases from V and 4 bases from J, with 16 bases in between. Looked up from germline, CDR1 is SQVTM and CDR2 is ANQGSEA. The CDR3 runs 13 residues. In nucleotides, the CDR3 is TGCAGCGATCTAAGGGGCAGGACCTATGGCTACACCTTC. The encoded protein is CSDLRGRTYGYTF.

In regard to this clonotype: This may be a read error, as it is one base from a much larger clone. The gene calls are TRBV7-3 and TRBJ1-2; 9 nucleotides align to TRBD1. From germline, CDR1 is SGHTA and CDR2 FQGTGA. The CDR3 is made up of 18 amino acids. The junction had 14 bases not matched to a gene; V was cut back by 2 bases and J by 4 bases. CDR3 DNA: TGTGCCAGCAGCTTAGGGGCCGGGACAGGGAGGTATACCTATGGCTACACCTTC. Protein: CASSLGAGTGRYTYGYTF.

The rearrangement uses TRBV5-5 and TRBJ2-5; 9 bases match TRBD2. CDR1 is SGHKS and CDR2 is YYEKEE in the germline V gene (reference sequence). This CDR3 has 16 residues. With V trimmed by 0 bases and J by 5 bases, 8 bases remained unmatched. CDR3 loop: CASSLDGREGPETQYF. The CDR3 region has the DNA TGTGCCAGCAGCTTGGATGGGCGGGAGGGCCCCGAGACCCAGTACTTC.

The genes are TRBV5-1 and TRBJ2-3; D is undetermined. Germline V gene sequence: CDR1 SGHRS, CDR2 YFSETQ. V was clipped by 3 bases and J by 3 bases, with 11 bases between them. The CDR3 is made up of 14 amino acids. The CDR3 spells CASSWSSTTDTQYF. The CDR3 DNA reads as TGCGCCAGCAGCTGGAGCAGTACGACAGATACGCAGTATTTT.